This T cell receptor (beta chain) was sequenced in a study of blood T cells in healthy people across ages (dated by TCRdb to about 2015). With respect to the entire study: In model experiments, template switching captured roughly one uniquely barcoded TCR beta cDNA molecule for every two T cells. Using deep sequencing normalized with unique cDNA molecular identifiers, the study measured how TCR beta repertoire diversity changes with age. Four age groups were formed from the donors: young (average approximately 16 years), middle-aged (just under 40), aged (roughly 59) and long-lived (less than 85). Two additional independent replicas of 1 million unique cDNA reads from the same blood draw were analyzed for two donors (one aged 18 to 29 and one aged 80 or older). To avoid experimental bias, donors of different ages were randomly spread across the sequencing lanes.

On the study overall, not on this receptor specifically: The CMV infection status of donors was not known, potentially confounding age-related changes in expanded clonotypes. Compared with the aged group, the long-lived group had more naive CD4+ T cells, fewer expanded clones and increased TCR diversity, suggesting age selection. Observed TCR beta diversity per million T cells fell roughly linearly with age, and a significant reduction was already apparent by age around 36. There was a strong correlation between observed TCR beta diversity and the percentage of naive T cells measured by flow cytometry. Because profiling used bulk unsorted PBMCs, naive and antigen-experienced compartments could not be compared conclusively. Total diversity estimates from one million sequenced T cells were considered lower bounds and underestimates.

Donors were around 37 systemically healthy Caucasian individuals from Russia aged roughly 6 to 90 years. Approximately 11 milliliters of peripheral blood were drawn from each donor into EDTA-treated Vacutainer tubes. Ficoll-Paque density-gradient centrifugation was used to isolate PBMCs, with at least 6.5 million per sample. Trizol reagent was used to extract total RNA from the PBMCs, yielding at least 6 micrograms per sample. For every donor, an aliquot of PBMCs went through flow cytometry to measure the percentages of naive CD45RAhigh/CD27high T cells. The CDR3 holds 16 amino acids from the cysteine to the phenylalanine. Left in the record is the CDR3 DNA by itself, 48 bases read in frame from the first base. The germline V and J ends show losses of 1 base and 12 bases respectively, and no gene match explains 13 bases of the junction. The CDR1 and CDR2 encoded by the germline V gene are MDHEN and SYDVKM.

The protocol used for the library was 5' RACE. The sequencing machine was an Illumina HiSeq 2500. A second roughly 7 to 11 cycle PCR used a sample-barcoded 5' primer and a J-beta primer mix. Each TCR beta cDNA molecule received a unique molecular identifier from a template-switch 5' adaptor carrying 12 random nucleotides. At least 2.5 million CDR3-containing paired-end reads were obtained from each sample. The Mint cDNA synthesis kit, primed by a TRBC-specific oligonucleotide, was used to synthesize first-strand cDNA from all RNA. All cDNA was treated with uracil-DNA glycosylase and then went through a first 18-cycle PCR with the universal primers M1SS and BC2_uni_R. The study's own analysis went as follows. Normalization of each sample was performed by random selection of 1 million high-quality reads, each carrying a distinct molecular identifier. Instead of being binned into consensus sequences, reads with shared molecular identifiers were discarded. MiTCR, set to a Q25 quality threshold and the strictest error-elimination algorithm, was used for CDR3 identification, clonotype clustering and error correction. Lower-bound total TCR beta diversity was estimated with a nonparametric unseen species model using Euler transformation. Clones were called with MiXCR by TCRdb after fastp trimmed the public reads at Q25, and only in-frame beta chains were retained. Each entry is one CDR3 protein sequence, shown with its most common DNA and genes. TCRdb, not the authors, supplied the V and J calls. Across this sample there are hundreds of thousands of distinct CDR3 sequences, with 56% seen only once. Together, the top ten hold around a quarter of the sample.

With respect to this clonotype: No cognate antigen has been identified for it. Base qualities are not at hand, and no much larger clone is one base apart.

The sequencing input was blood. This receptor was identified in a middle-aged man in good health. The sequence is built from TRBV28 and TRBJ2-1, with 9 bases aligning to TRBD1. The DNA sequence follows: TGTGCCAGCAGTTTATCCGGGACAGGGTCAGGAAGTTGGCAGTTCTTC. This yields the protein CASSLSGTGSGSWQFF.